Following are 15 T cell receptor delta chains from one sample sequenced in a study of gamma-delta T cells after stem cell transplantation. TCRdb reprocessed the RT-PCR reads using CATT. This table has 1,200 to 1,500 delta-chain clones, under 13% appearing once. Sequenced sample: gamma-delta T cells. Receptors were obtained from a human donor. It is not recorded whose cells these are; they may come from a transplant donor.

This clone has only a few counts. The protein in TCRdb stems from a much larger clone and differs at residue 15 from this DNA's translation, likely a read error; here the protein is translated from the DNA. CDR3 sequence: CACDTVTGGYNGTSCTDKLIF. CDR3 DNA: TGTGCCTGTGACACCGTCACTGGGGGATACAACGGGACTTCGTGCACCGATAAACTCATCTTT. The V gene is TRDV2, the J gene TRDJ1; 12 nucleotides line up with TRDD3. Germline lookup yields CDR1 GEAIGNYY and CDR2 EKD. The CDR3 loop spans 21 amino acids. Losses at the gene ends were 0 bases for V and 1 base for J; bases not matched to a gene: 17.

The rearrangement links TRDV2 to TRDJ1; D possibly corresponds to TRDD3 (5 bases). V lost 0 bases and J lost 1, with 23 bases in between. The germline gives CDR1 GEAIGNYY, CDR2 EKD. The CDR3 spans 19 residues. This chain's CDR3 is CACDTLRGTGPLSTDKLIF. CDR3 coding DNA: TGTGCCTGTGACACCCTACGAGGGACTGGTCCCCTTTCCACCGATAAACTCATCTTT.

This clone occurred a few times. The mismatch at residue 3 between this DNA's translation and the TCRdb protein of a much larger clone likely reflects a read error; the protein shown is translated from the DNA. The V gene is TRDV2, the J gene TRDJ3; D may be TRDD3 (5 bases). The CDR3 contains 18 residues. Germline CDR1 reads GEAIGNYY; CDR2 reads EKD. CDR3 DNA: TGTGCCCGTGACACCGGGATGACGAACTCCTGGGACACCCGACAGATGTTTTTC. Translated, it gives CARDTGMTNSWDTRQMFF.

This sequence joins TRDV2 and TRDJ1; D may be TRDD3 (5 bases). As TCRdb names no J gene, one was assigned here on the basis of a DNA match to germline. Germline V gives CDR1 GEAIGNYY, CDR2 EKD. The CDR3 totals 20 residues. Trimming took 1 base from V and 8 from J, leaving 34 bases between them. The DNA of the CDR3 is TGTGCCTGTGACACTGCCAAAAGCTCCAATAAACGGGGGGCGACGAAGAAACTCATCTTT. It is translated as CACDTAKSSNKRGATKKLIF.

Note on this clone: The database protein in TCRdb disagrees with the DNA translation at residue 14; the sequence shown here was translated from the DNA. V is TRDV2 and J is TRDJ1; 11 nucleotides align to TRDD3. Germline V gene data show CDR1 as GEAIGNYY and CDR2 as EKD. This CDR3 contains 18 residues. The CDR3 is CACDALGDTLTYTGKLIF. Here the CDR3 DNA reads TGTGCCTGTGACGCTCTGGGGGATACCCTAACGTACACCGGTAAACTCATCTTT.

This clone is labeled medium-sized. The V call is TRDV2, the J call TRDJ1; TRDD3 matches 8 bases. From germline, CDR1 is GEAIGNYY and CDR2 EKD. V shed 1 base and J 3 bases; nucleotides not matched to a gene: 6. This CDR3 comprises 15 residues. The CDR3 DNA is TGTGCCTGTGACACAGTTTCGGGATACGCCGATAAACTCATCTTT. It is translated as CACDTVSGYADKLIF.

CDR3 sequence reads: CACDTAAGGYATRHKLIF. In DNA, the CDR3 is TGTGCCTGTGACACCGCTGCTGGGGGATACGCCACCCGTCATAAACTCATCTTT. The chain carries TRDV2 and TRDJ1, with 12 bases aligning to TRDD3. Germline V gene lookup returns CDR1 GEAIGNYY and CDR2 EKD. V was pared by 0 bases and J by 6 bases, with 13 bases of the junction left unmatched. The CDR3 has 18 residues.

With regard to this clone: The TCRdb protein, from a much larger clone, departs from this DNA's translation at residue 11, likely by read error; the protein shown derives from the DNA. The chain uses TRDV2 and TRDJ1, with TRDD3 matching over 11 bases. Germline V CDR1 and CDR2: GEAIGNYY, EKD. This CDR3 spans 18 amino acids. Losses at the gene ends were 2 bases for V and 0 bases for J; bases not matched to a gene: 10. The CDR3, as DNA: TGTGCCTGTGACATAGTGGGGGATACGCGACCTTACACCGATAAACTCATCTTT. This encodes CACDIVGDTRPYTDKLIF.

In this sample, this clone turned up a few times. A read error likely explains why the TCRdb protein, taken from a much larger clone, differs from this DNA's translation at residue 12; the protein shown is translated from the DNA. The rearrangement joins TRDV2 to TRDJ1; 7 nucleotides agree with TRDD3. The germline gives CDR1 GEAIGNYY, CDR2 EKD. The V segment lost 0 bases and the J segment 1 base; nucleotides outside the gene matches: 22. CDR3 size: 21 residues. The CDR3 protein is CACDTVESNRRNGGLTDKLIF. The CDR3, as DNA: TGTGCCTGTGACACCGTTGAGTCCAACCGGCGTAATGGGGGACTCACCGATAAACTCATCTTT.

By frequency in the sample, this clone is medium-sized (0.01 to 0.1%). The amino acid sequence in TCRdb belongs to a much larger clone and departs from this DNA's translation at residue 10, likely a sequencing read error; the sequence shown is translated from the DNA. Other nucleotide sequences in the sample specify the same CDR3. The V gene is TRDV3, the J gene TRDJ1, with D possibly being TRDD3 (7 bases). This CDR3 comprises 14 residues. Germline CDR1 and CDR2: TVYSNPD and GDNSRS (reference sequence). The germline V and J ends were trimmed by 5 bases and 7 bases, with 23 bases remaining between them. CDR3 sequence reads: CALSSYDLGGKLIF. The CDR3 nucleotides read TGTGCCCTCTCCTCCTACGACCTGGGGGGTAAACTCATCTTT.

As for this clone: A junction end diverges from the germline sequence, so it may reflect a read error. The chain's CDR3 is CAIGEITYSTGERRKYTDKLIF. The CDR3 region has the DNA TGTGCTATTGGGGAAATAACCTACAGTACTGGGGAGCGGCGTAAGTACACCGATAAACTCATCTTT. The chain recombines TRDV1 with TRDJ1; D might be TRDD3 (7 bases). TCRdb does not report a J gene; here it was assigned by matching the DNA to germline references. Germline-derived CDR1 and CDR2 are TSWWSYY and QGS. The CDR3 is 22 amino acids.

This chain connects TRDV2 to TRDJ1; TRDD3 matches at 9 bases. TCRdb supplies no J gene; here it was assigned by aligning the nucleotide sequence to germline. Germline CDR1 and CDR2: GEAIGNYY and EKD. This CDR3 has 20 residues. The V gene end was trimmed by 0 bases and the J gene end by 0 bases; junction bases not matched to a gene: 16. This CDR3 reads CACDTGTGGPSSEYTDKLIF. CDR3 DNA: TGTGCCTGTGACACCGGTACTGGGGGACCCTCGAGCGAGTACACCGATAAACTCATCTTT.

This clone was counted between two and nine times. TCRdb lists a protein that is different at residue 9 from the translated DNA; the protein given here uses the DNA translation. The chain couples TRDV2 to TRDJ1; 7 positions match TRDD3. Germline V gene sequence: CDR1 GEAIGNYY, CDR2 EKD. The J segment lost 2 bases and the V segment lost 2 bases, leaving 7 bases of the junction unmatched. This CDR3 comprises 15 residues. CDR3 nucleotides: TGTGCCTGTGACAGACTCACTGGGGCTACCGATAAACTCATCTTT. This codes for CACDRLTGATDKLIF.

The table lists this clone with a few counts. The chain is built from TRDV2 and TRDJ1; 7 bases map to TRDD3. Since TCRdb gives no J gene, matching the DNA to germline was used here to assign it. The CDR3 is 19 amino acids. The V gene's germline CDR1 is GEAIGNYY and CDR2 EKD. Trimming at V came to 0 bases and at J to 0 bases, leaving 15 bases not matched to a gene. The CDR3: CACDTGAYTGDTDTDKLIF. CDR3 nucleotides: TGTGCCTGTGACACCGGAGCTTATACTGGGGACACGGACACCGATAAACTCATCTTT.

On this clone: The TCRdb record carries a much larger clone's protein, which differs from this DNA's translation at residue 4; a read error is the likely cause, and the protein listed here is the DNA translation. The rearrangement joins TRDV2 to TRDJ1; 11 nucleotides match TRDD3. CDR1 is GEAIGNYY and CDR2 is EKD in the germline V gene. The length of the CDR3 is 15 residues. The V and J ends lost 5 bases and 4 bases, in that order; junction bases with no gene match: 8. The DNA for the CDR3 is TGTGCCTGTGGCAATCTGGGGGATACTGGCGATAAACTCATCTTT. Its translation: CACGNLGDTGDKLIF.